The 13 T cell receptor beta chains given below trace back to one sample, sequenced in a study of blood T cell repertoires in COVID-19 (dated by TCRdb to 2020 to 2022). Library construction relied on the immunoSEQ multiplex PCR assay. TCRdb stores this immuneACCESS table with in-frame sequences only. Part of the clones is absent; in the studies checked, under half of the shortfall reflects unresolved V genes, and no reason is known for the rest. For this sample the table gives 110,000 or so clones, of which 90% were detected only once. The ten largest clones take up over 4% of the sample. The sequenced material came from peripheral blood. The receptors here all came from a woman aged 50 to 65 with acute or convalescent COVID-19.

A few counts support this clone. This rearrangement joins TRBV11-2 to TRBJ1-2; D unclear. Germline V CDR1 and CDR2: SGHAT, FQNNGV. The V and J ends lost 4 bases and 4 bases respectively, with 7 bases between them. The length of the CDR3 is 12 residues. The CDR3 loop reads CASSSNSYGYTF. In nucleotides, the CDR3 is TGTGCCAGCAGCTCGAATAGCTATGGCTACACCTTC.

The V gene is TRBV10-3, the J gene TRBJ2-1; 16 nucleotides line up with TRBD2. With V trimmed by 6 bases and J by 7 bases, 0 bases remained unmatched. The CDR3 contains 14 residues. Germline loops: CDR1 ENHRY, CDR2 SYGVKD. In DNA form, the CDR3 reads TGTGCCATCAGGGGACTAGCGGGAGGGAATGAGCAGTTCTTC. Its protein is CAIRGLAGGNEQFF.

The chain links TRBV4-3 to TRBJ2-5; D might be TRBD2 (6 bases). Looked up from germline, CDR1 is LGHNA and CDR2 is YSLEER. The CDR3 extends over 16 amino acids. V was trimmed by 4 bases and J by 5 bases, leaving 20 bases between them. The CDR3 sequence: CASSPGDTGRSETQYF. The DNA for the CDR3 is TGCGCCAGCAGCCCGGGGGATACGGGGAGGTCTGAGACCCAGTACTTC.

This chain connects TRBV7-3 to TRBJ1-2; no clear D. The CDR3 is 15 amino acids. Trimming stripped 2 bases from V and 6 bases from J, with 16 bases between. The germline V gene has CDR1 SGHTA and CDR2 FQGTGA. CDR3 residues: CASSLDGGNLHGYTF. DNA of the CDR3: TGTGCCAGCAGCTTAGATGGAGGCAACTTGCATGGCTACACCTTC.

This chain joins TRBV15 and TRBJ2-1, with D unresolved. Germline V gene lookup returns CDR1 LNHNV and CDR2 YYDKDF (reference sequence). The V and J ends lost 0 bases and 4 bases respectively, with 7 bases between them. The CDR3 loop spans 14 amino acids. The CDR3 DNA is TGTGCCACCAGCAGAGAAGCAATTTACAATGAGCAGTTCTTC. It is translated as CATSREAIYNEQFF.

The V gene is TRBV2, the J gene TRBJ1-3; D possibly corresponds to TRBD1 (6 bases). Trimming cost V 6 bases and J 0 bases, with 15 bases left between them. The CDR3 is 16 amino acids. In germline, CDR1 is SNHLY, CDR2 FYNNEI. The CDR3 DNA reads as TGTGCCAGCAGAGGAACAGGGCTAGGCTCTGGAAACACCATATATTTT. Translating it yields CASRGTGLGSGNTIYF.

This clone was counted once. The chain links TRBV6-5 to TRBJ2-5; 11 positions match TRBD1. Trimming cost V 5 bases and J 6 bases; bases outside gene matches: 8. The germline V gene encodes CDR1 MNHEY and CDR2 SVGAGI. This CDR3 comprises 15 residues. The CDR3 protein is CASSLDRGLGKTQYF. The CDR3 DNA follows: TGTGCCAGCAGTCTGGACAGGGGGCTAGGAAAGACCCAGTACTTC.

V usage is TRBV9 and J usage is TRBJ1-4, with D unresolved. The V gene lost 0 bases and the J gene lost 3 bases, with 9 bases spanning the gap. CDR1 is SGDLS and CDR2 is YYNGEE in the germline V gene. The CDR3 spans 15 residues. The CDR3 DNA reads TGTGCCAGCAGCGTAGCTCCGAGGCCTAATGAAAAACTGTTTTTT. It translates to CASSVAPRPNEKLFF.

This chain uses TRBV24-1 with TRBJ2-5; possible D gene TRBD1, 6 bases. This CDR3 spans 17 amino acids. Germline V CDR1 and CDR2: KGHDR, SFDVKD. The V gene lost 4 bases and the J gene lost 4 bases, with 21 bases spanning the gap. For the CDR3, the DNA is TGTGCCACCAGTGAAGCTAGAGGCAGGGACAATCGAGAGACCCAGTACTTC. Its protein is CATSEARGRDNRETQYF.

This sequence joins TRBV28 and TRBJ2-1, with a possible D match to TRBD1 (6 bases). V was pared by 3 bases and J by 8 bases, with 17 bases between. CDR3 size: 15 residues. The germline CDR1 and CDR2 sequences are MDHEN and SYDVKM. CDR3 nucleotides: TGTGCCAGCAGTTTTACAGGGAGAGTTCACCATGAGCAGTTCTTC. It translates to CASSFTGRVHHEQFF. Variable domain in full (rest from reference TRBV28 and TRBJ2-1): DVKVTQSSRYLVKRTGEKVFLECVQDMDHENMFWYRQDPGLGLRLIYFSYDVKMKEKGDIPEGYSVSREKKERFSLILESASTNQTSMYLCASSFTGRVHHEQFFGPGTRLTVL.

This chain uses TRBV27 with TRBJ2-7; D is perhaps TRBD1 (5 bases). The V gene lost 6 bases and the J gene lost 5 bases, with 26 bases spanning the gap. Germline V gene sequence: CDR1 MNHEY, CDR2 SMNVEV (reference sequence). The CDR3 length is 17 residues. The CDR3 spells CASSAIGLQGGFDEQYF. In DNA form, the CDR3 reads TGTGCCAGCAGCGCGATAGGGTTGCAGGGCGGATTCGACGAGCAGTACTTC.

The chain combines TRBV19 with TRBJ1-5, with unresolved D. Germline loops: CDR1 LNHDA, CDR2 SQIVND (reference sequence). CDR3 size: 14 residues. Between the trimmed V and J ends, which lost 5 bases and 4 bases, there was a span of 12 bases. CDR3 coding DNA: TGTGCCAGTAGTTGGGAGGCGGATAATCAGCCCCAGCATTTT. As protein: CASSWEADNQPQHF. Using reference TRBV19 and TRBJ1-5 for the parts outside the CDR3, the full variable domain is DGGITQSPKYLFRKEGQNVTLSCEQNLNHDAMYWYRQDPGQGLRLIYYSQIVNDFQKGDIAEGYSVSREKKESFPLTVTSAQKNPTAFYLCASSWEADNQPQHFGDGTRLSIL.

Here the CDR3 reads CAISDREGKAFF. DNA of the CDR3: TGTGCCATCAGCGACAGGGAAGGTAAAGCTTTCTTT. The genes are TRBV10-3 and TRBJ1-1; 7 nucleotides align to TRBD1. J gave up 9 bases and V 6 bases, and 7 bases lay outside the gene matches. From germline, CDR1 is ENHRY and CDR2 SYGVKD. This CDR3 comprises 12 residues.